This TCR beta chain was obtained from a study of T cell responses to AZD1222 COVID-19 vaccine. Profiled with immunoSEQ multiplex PCR; TCRdb holds only in-frame clones, not every one. The sample yields fewer than 120,000 clones, around 90% seen once. Regarding the study as a whole: Most donors were white British and more were female, and clonal diversity was possibly underestimated.

A word on this clone: Its matching antigen is unknown.

CDR1 and CDR2 from the germline V gene are LNHDA and SQIVND (reference sequence). Trimming removed 4 bases at V and 4 bases at J, with 16 bases between. This CDR3 region has 15 residues. Sample: peripheral blood, taken 28 days after the second AZD1222 dose. The chain employs TRBV19 and TRBJ1-1, with TRBD1 as a possible D gene (5 bases). This TCR derives from an adult who received the AZD1222 COVID-19 vaccine. The CDR3 region has the DNA TGTGCCAGTAGTAATCCGTTACTGGGGGTCACTGAAGCTTTCTTT. This gives the protein CASSNPLLGVTEAFF.